This is a list of T cell receptor beta chains from one sample in a study of blood T cell repertoires in COVID-19. Method: immunoSEQ multiplex PCR; TCRdb's copy keeps in-frame clones and lacks some. The data hold roughly 300,000 clones, with 85% observed a single time. Specimen: peripheral blood. Receptors were obtained from a human donor in a cohort sampled during active COVID-19. The CDR3 runs from the conserved cysteine through the conserved F or W. A D gene is named only where the DNA matches it firmly. Clone size is given for some rows only: seen once, a few or many times, or a class if the clone is expanded.

>TRBJ2-2|NA|NA|TRBV4-2
CASSQGQPNTGELFF
TGTGCCAGCAGCCAAGGACAGCCGAACACCGGGGAGCTGTTTTTT
>TRBJ1-2|NA|TRBD1|TRBV10-3
CAIRTGGAGGYTF
TGTGCCATCAGAACAGGGGGCGCGGGTGGCTACACCTTC
>TRBJ2-7|NA|TRBD1|TRBV6-5
CASSNDRGVYEQYF
TGTGCCAGCAGTAATGACAGGGGCGTCTACGAGCAGTACTTC
>TRBJ1-2|NA|NA|TRBV4-1
CASSREGGGLPYGYTF
TGCGCCAGCAGCCGGGAGGGTGGGGGTTTACCCTATGGCTACACCTTC
>TRBJ2-3|NA|TRBD1|TRBV5-6
CASTFRIGQGRGRADTQYF
TGTGCCAGCACCTTTCGAATCGGACAGGGGCGTGGGAGGGCAGATACGCAGTATTTT
>TRBJ2-7|NA|TRBD2|TRBV3-1/TRBV3-2
CASSRRGGEKDEQYF
TGTGCCAGCAGCCGACGGGGGGGAGAGAAGGACGAGCAGTACTTC
>TRBJ1-2|few|NA|TRBV15
CATRGVAIYGYTF
TGTGCCACCCGGGGAGTGGCCATCTATGGCTACACCTTC
>TRBJ1-1|NA|NA|TRBV12-1
CASSFDSTRAFF
TGTGCCAGCAGCTTCGACAGCACGCGAGCTTTCTTT
>TRBJ1-1|NA|NA|TRBV4-2
CASSQVDRTNTEAFF
TGTGCCAGCAGCCAGGTAGACAGAACCAACACTGAAGCTTTCTTT
>TRBJ1-6|NA|NA|TRBV30
CAWRISRGFVGSYNSPLHF
TGTGCCTGGAGGATCTCCAGGGGATTTGTGGGATCCTATAATTCACCCCTCCACTTT
>TRBJ1-1|once|TRBD1|TRBV10-1
CASSLQGFTEAFF
TGCGCCAGCAGTTTACAGGGGTTCACTGAAGCTTTCTTT